This TCR beta chain is from a study of T cell repertoires in cytomegalovirus infection. Study-level background: In public TCR beta signatures, there were indications of both CMV infection and matching HLA type.

The germline V gene has CDR1 SGHVS and CDR2 FQNEAQ. CDR3 length: 14 amino acids. Between the trimmed V and J ends, which lost 5 bases and 0 bases, there was a span of 10 bases. There are a few counts of this clonotype. Its antigen is unidentified. TCRdb re-analysed the reads in MiXCR, keeping a single row per CDR3 protein. The sample has about 320,000 distinct CDR3 sequences, more than 9% seen once. The study's findings and limits: Individuals carrying CMV plus the relevant HLA were identified by cumulative frequency of public TCR beta families. Ex vivo responses were dominated by HLA-C-restricted CMV-specific TCR beta clonotypes.

The specimen was PBMCs. The chain uses TRBV7-8 and TRBJ1-1; tentatively, D is TRBD1 (5 bases). This TCR was recovered from a human donor in good health (CMV status not recorded). Some clones in this sample may be carry-over from other donors' samples. The CDR3 nucleotides read TGTGCCAGCAGCGCCAGACAGATGAACACTGAAGCTTTCTTT. Translation gives CASSARQMNTEAFF.